This entry describes one TCR beta chain. The entry originates in a study of blood T cell repertoires in COVID-19. The assay was immunoSEQ multiplex PCR, and TCRdb's table has in-frame clones only and misses some. The table lists about 60,000 clones, about 86% of them singletons. Unmatched junction bases numbered 6, after V lost 5 bases and J lost 0 bases. Germline V gene lookup returns CDR1 MDHEN and CDR2 SYDVKM. The CDR3 has 18 amino acids. The TCR sequence derives from a human donor in a cohort sampled during active COVID-19. V gene TRBV28 combines with J gene TRBJ2-1; 14 nucleotides match TRBD2. Source material: peripheral blood. In DNA form, the CDR3 reads TGTGCCAGCAGTACCTCCGGGACTAGCGGGAGCTCCTACAATGAGCAGTTCTTC. Its protein product is CASSTSGTSGSSYNEQFF.